These 8 T cell receptor beta chains were all obtained from the same sample, sequenced in a study of blood T cell repertoires in COVID-19. Repertoires were generated with immunoSEQ multiplex PCR, while TCRdb's copy carries only in-frame clones and drops some. The table has approximately 320,000 clones, under 95% seen once. Sequenced material: PBMCs or T cells enriched from blood (not recorded which). These receptor sequences come from a man aged 55-75 years who had recovered from COVID-19.

V gene TRBV18 combines with J gene TRBJ1-2; maybe TRBD1 (5 bases). Germline CDR1 and CDR2: KGHSH and LQKENI. V dropped 2 bases and J dropped 8 bases, with 9 bases sitting between them. This CDR3 contains 12 residues. CDR3 sequence reads: CASSPDRRGYTF. The CDR3 DNA sequence: TGTGCCAGCTCACCAGACAGAAGAGGCTACACCTTC.

The gene calls are TRBV10-3 and TRBJ2-1; 8 positions agree with TRBD1. Trimming at V came to 7 bases and at J to 7 bases, leaving 9 bases not matched to a gene. This CDR3 region has 14 residues. CDR1 and CDR2 from the germline V gene are ENHRY and SYGVKD. CDR3 sequence reads: CAIMNQGASNEQFF. The CDR3 nucleotides are TGTGCCATCATGAACCAGGGGGCCTCGAATGAGCAGTTCTTC.

V is TRBV2 and J is TRBJ1-6; 7 nucleotides agree with TRBD1. Germline lookup yields CDR1 SNHLY and CDR2 FYNNEI. V lost 2 bases to trimming and J lost 7 bases; unmatched junction nucleotides: 5. CDR3 length: 15 amino acids. CDR3 residues: CASSEYRGRNSPLHF. CDR3 sequence (DNA): TGTGCCAGCAGTGAATATAGGGGGCGAAATTCACCCCTCCACTTT.

This chain uses TRBV5-1 with TRBJ2-1; 11 nucleotides align to TRBD2. J lost 7 bases, V lost 0 bases, and 9 bases had no gene match. CDR3 length equals 17 residues. Germline values: CDR1 SGHRS, CDR2 YFSETQ. CDR3 residues: CASSLAVSGGVSNEQFF. CDR3 nucleotide sequence: TGCGCCAGCAGCTTGGCCGTTAGCGGGGGGGTCTCTAATGAGCAGTTCTTC. The full variable domain, in which reference TRBV5-1 and TRBJ2-1 provide the parts outside the CDR3, is KAGVTQTPRYLIKTRGQQVTLSCSPISGHRSVSWYQQTPGQGLQFLFEYFSETQRNKGNFPGRFSGRQFSNSRSEMNVSTLELGDSALYLCASSLAVSGGVSNEQFFGPGTRLTVL.

This sequence joins TRBV5-4 and TRBJ2-1; possible D gene TRBD2, 7 bases. The germline V gene encodes CDR1 SGHNT and CDR2 YYREEE (reference sequence). Trimming removed 4 bases from V and 2 bases from J, with 19 bases in between. The CDR3 has 17 amino acids. The CDR3 sequence is CASSPMRGGRAYNEQFF. The CDR3 nucleotides are TGTGCCAGCAGCCCCATGAGGGGGGGACGCGCCTACAATGAGCAGTTCTTC.

CDR3 DNA sequence: TGTGCCACGGGACTAGCGTTCTACGAGCAGTACTTC. Residues: CATGLAFYEQYF. The chain couples TRBV6-5 to TRBJ2-7, with 10 bases lining up with TRBD2. This CDR3 has 12 residues. The germline gives CDR1 MNHEY, CDR2 SVGAGI. J gave up 3 bases and V 10 bases, and 3 bases lay outside the gene matches.

The V gene is TRBV7-2, the J gene TRBJ1-5, with TRBD1 as a possible D gene (5 bases). V lost 10 bases to trimming and J lost 3 bases, with 25 bases between them. This CDR3 has 17 residues. Per the germline V gene, CDR1 is SGHTA and CDR2 is FQGNSA. Here the CDR3 DNA reads TGTGCCACCTGCAGCGACCGACAGCTTCAAGACAATCAGCCCCAGCATTTT. This encodes CATCSDRQLQDNQPQHF.

This chain joins TRBV18 and TRBJ2-1; unclear D gene. In germline, CDR1 is KGHSH, CDR2 LQKENI. The length of the CDR3 is 12 residues. Trimming took off 1 base at V and 6 bases at J, with 4 bases between the two ends. Written as DNA, the CDR3 is TGTGCCAGCTCACCACGGAGCAATGAGCAGTTCTTC. Translating gives CASSPRSNEQFF.